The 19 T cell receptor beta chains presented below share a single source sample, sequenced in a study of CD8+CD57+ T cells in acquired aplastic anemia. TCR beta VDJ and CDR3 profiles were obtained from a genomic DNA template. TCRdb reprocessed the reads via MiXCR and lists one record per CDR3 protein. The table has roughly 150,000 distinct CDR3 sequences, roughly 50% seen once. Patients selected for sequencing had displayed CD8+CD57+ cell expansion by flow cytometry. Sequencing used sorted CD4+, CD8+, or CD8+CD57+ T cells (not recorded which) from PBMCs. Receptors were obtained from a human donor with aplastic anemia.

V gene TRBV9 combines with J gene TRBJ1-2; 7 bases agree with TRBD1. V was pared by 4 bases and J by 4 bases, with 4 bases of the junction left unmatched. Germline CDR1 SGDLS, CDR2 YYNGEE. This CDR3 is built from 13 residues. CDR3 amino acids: CASSTGDSYGYTF. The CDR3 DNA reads TGTGCCAGCAGCACAGGGGACTCCTATGGCTACACCTTC.

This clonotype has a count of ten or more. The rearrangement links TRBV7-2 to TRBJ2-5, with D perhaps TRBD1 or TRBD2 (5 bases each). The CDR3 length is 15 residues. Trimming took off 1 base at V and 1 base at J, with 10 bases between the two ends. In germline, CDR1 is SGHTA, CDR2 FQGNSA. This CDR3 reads CASSLVGGTQETQYF. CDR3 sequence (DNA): TGTGCCAGCAGCTTAGTTGGGGGAACCCAAGAGACCCAGTACTTC.

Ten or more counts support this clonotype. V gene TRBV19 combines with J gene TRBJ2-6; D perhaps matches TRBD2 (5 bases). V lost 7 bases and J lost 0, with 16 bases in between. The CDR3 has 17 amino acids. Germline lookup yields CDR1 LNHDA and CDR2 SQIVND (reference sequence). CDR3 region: CASNKAQRSSGANVLTF. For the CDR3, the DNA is TGTGCCAGTAACAAAGCGCAGCGGAGCTCTGGGGCCAACGTCCTGACTTTC.

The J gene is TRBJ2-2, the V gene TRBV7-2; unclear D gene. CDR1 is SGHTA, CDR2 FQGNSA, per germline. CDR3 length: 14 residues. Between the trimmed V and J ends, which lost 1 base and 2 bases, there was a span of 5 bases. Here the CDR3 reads CASSLVGNTGELFF. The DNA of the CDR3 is TGTGCCAGCAGCTTAGTCGGTAACACCGGGGAGCTGTTTTTT.

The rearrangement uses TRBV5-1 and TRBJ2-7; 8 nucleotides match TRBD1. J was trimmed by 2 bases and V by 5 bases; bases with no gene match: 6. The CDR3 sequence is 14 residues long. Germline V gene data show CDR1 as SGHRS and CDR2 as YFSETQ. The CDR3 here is CASRHLDRAYEQYF. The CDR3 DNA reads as TGCGCCAGCAGACACCTGGACAGGGCCTACGAGCAGTACTTC.

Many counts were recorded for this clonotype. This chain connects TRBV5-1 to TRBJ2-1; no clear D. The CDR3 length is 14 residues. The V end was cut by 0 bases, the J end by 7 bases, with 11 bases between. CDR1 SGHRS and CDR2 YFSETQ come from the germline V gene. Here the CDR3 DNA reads TGCGCCAGCAGCTTGGGAGCAGGTGGGAATGAGCAGTTCTTC. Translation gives CASSLGAGGNEQFF.

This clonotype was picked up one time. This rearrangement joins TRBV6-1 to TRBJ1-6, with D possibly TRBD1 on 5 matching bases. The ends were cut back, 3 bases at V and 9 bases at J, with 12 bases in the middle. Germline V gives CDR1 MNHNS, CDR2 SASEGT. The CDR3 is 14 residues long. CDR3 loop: CASSDGREGSPLHF. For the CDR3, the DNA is TGTGCCAGCAGTGACGGCAGGGAAGGTTCACCCCTCCACTTT.

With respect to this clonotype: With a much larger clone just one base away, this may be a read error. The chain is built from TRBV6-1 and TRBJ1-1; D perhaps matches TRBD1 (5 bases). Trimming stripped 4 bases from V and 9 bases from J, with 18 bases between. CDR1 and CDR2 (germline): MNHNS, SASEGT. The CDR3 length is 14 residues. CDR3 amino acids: CASSGTGGRLKAFF. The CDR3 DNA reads TGTGCCAGCAGTGGGACGGGGGGAAGGTTGAAAGCTTTCTTT.

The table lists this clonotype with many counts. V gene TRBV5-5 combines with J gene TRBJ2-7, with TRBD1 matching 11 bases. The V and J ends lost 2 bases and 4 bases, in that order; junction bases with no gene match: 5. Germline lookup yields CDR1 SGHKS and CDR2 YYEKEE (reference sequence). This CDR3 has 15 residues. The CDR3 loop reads CASSLRTGGEYEQYF. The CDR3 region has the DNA TGTGCCAGCAGCTTAAGGACAGGGGGCGAGTACGAGCAGTACTTC. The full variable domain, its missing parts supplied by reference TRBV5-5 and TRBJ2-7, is DAGVTQSPTHLIKTRGQQVTLRCSPISGHKSVSWYQQVLGQGPQFIFQYYEKEERGRGNFPDRFSARQFPNYSSELNVNALLLGDSALYLCASSLRTGGEYEQYFGPGTRLTVT.

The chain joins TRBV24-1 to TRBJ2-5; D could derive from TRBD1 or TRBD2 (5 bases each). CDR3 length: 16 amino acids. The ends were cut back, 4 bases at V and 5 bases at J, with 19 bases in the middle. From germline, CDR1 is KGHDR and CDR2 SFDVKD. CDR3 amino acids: CATSDPGTAVGETQYF. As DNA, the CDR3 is TGTGCCACCAGTGACCCCGGGACGGCGGTTGGGGAGACCCAGTACTTC.

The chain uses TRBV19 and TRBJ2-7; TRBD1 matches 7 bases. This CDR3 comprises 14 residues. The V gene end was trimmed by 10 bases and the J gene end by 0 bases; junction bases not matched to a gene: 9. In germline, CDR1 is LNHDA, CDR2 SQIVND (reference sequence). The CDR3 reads CATRGQRDSYEQYF. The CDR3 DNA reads TGTGCCACCCGGGGACAGAGGGACTCCTACGAGCAGTACTTC. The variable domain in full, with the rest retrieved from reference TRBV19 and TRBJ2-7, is DGGITQSPKYLFRKEGQNVTLSCEQNLNHDAMYWYRQDPGQGLRLIYYSQIVNDFQKGDIAEGYSVSREKKESFPLTVTSAQKNPTAFYLCATRGQRDSYEQYFGPGTRLTVT.

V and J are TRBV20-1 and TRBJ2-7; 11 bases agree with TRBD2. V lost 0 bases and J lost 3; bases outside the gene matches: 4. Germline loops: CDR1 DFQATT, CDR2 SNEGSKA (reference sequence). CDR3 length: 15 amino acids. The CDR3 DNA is TGCAGTGCTAGAGACGGGACTAGCGGAGGCTACGAGCAGTACTTC. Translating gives CSARDGTSGGYEQYF.

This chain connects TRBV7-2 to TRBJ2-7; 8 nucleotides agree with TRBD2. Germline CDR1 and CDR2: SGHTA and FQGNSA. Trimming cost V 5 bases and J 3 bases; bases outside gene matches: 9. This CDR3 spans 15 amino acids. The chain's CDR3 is CASSPAGGGNYEQYF. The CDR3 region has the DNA TGTGCCAGCAGCCCCGCCGGCGGGGGGAACTACGAGCAGTACTTC.

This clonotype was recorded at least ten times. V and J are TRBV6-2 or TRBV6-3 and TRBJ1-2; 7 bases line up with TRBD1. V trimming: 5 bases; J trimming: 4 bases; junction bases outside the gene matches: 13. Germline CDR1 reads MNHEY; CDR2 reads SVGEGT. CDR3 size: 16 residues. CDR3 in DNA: TGTGCCAGCAGTAGCCCACCCAGGGGGTCCTTCTATGGCTACACCTTC. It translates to CASSSPPRGSFYGYTF.

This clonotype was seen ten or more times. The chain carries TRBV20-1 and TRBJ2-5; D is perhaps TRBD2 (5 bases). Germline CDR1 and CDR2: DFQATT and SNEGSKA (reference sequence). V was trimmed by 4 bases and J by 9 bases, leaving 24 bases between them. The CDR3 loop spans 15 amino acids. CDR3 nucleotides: TGCAGTGCTATCCTAACCGGGCAGTCGGCCGGGGCCCAGTACTTC. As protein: CSAILTGQSAGAQYF.

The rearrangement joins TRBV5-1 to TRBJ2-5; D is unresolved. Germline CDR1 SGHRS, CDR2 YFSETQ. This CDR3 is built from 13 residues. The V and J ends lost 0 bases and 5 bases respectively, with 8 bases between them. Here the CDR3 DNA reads TGCGCCAGCAGCTTGGAAAGTGGGGAGACCCAGTACTTC. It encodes CASSLESGETQYF.

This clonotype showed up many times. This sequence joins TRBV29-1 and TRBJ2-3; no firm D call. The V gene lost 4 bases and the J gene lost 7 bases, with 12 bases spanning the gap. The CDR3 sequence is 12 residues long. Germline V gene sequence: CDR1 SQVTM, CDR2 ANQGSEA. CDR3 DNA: TGCAGCGTTGTAGGATCCGAGAATACGCAGTATTTT. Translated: CSVVGSENTQYF.

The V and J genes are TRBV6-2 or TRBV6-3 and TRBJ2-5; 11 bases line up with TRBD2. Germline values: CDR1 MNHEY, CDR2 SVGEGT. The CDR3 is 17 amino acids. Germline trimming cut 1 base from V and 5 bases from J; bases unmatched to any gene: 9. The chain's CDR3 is CASSYYGSGGAVETQYF. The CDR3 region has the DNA TGTGCCAGCAGTTACTATGGTAGCGGGGGGGCCGTTGAGACCCAGTACTTC.

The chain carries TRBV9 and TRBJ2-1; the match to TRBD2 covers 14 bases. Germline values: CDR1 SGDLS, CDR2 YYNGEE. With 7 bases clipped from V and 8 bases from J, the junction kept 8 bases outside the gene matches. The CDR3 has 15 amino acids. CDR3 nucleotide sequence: TGTGCCAGCGGCGGACTAGCGGGGGGCCTGGATGAGCAGTTCTTC. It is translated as CASGGLAGGLDEQFF.